Listed below are T cell receptor beta chains from one sample, sequenced in a study of T cells after yellow fever vaccination. TCRdb reprocessed the 5' RACE reads via MiXCR and lists one record per CDR3 protein. In the table there are hundreds of thousands of distinct CDR3 sequences, roughly a sixth of which are singletons. The sample here was PBMCs, taken before the yellow fever booster vaccination. The receptors were sampled from a man in his late teens or twenties who received the YFV17D yellow fever vaccine. CDR3s include the opening cysteine and the closing phenylalanine or tryptophan. Each record gives: D gene, V gene, J gene, clone size, CDR3 DNA, CDR3 protein. D genes are given only for firm matches. Size values are once, few and many counts, or a class for expanded clones, and some rows have none.

>NA|TRBV28|TRBJ2-3|NA
TGTGCCAGCAGTTTCAGGGCCATCACGGATACGCAGTATTTT
CASSFRAITDTQYF
>NA|TRBV21-1|TRBJ2-4|NA
TGTGCCAGGATAAAAGGAGGGGGAGCCAAAAACATTCAGTACTTC
CARIKGGGAKNIQYF
>NA|TRBV30|TRBJ1-5|few
TGTGCCTGGAGTGAGGGATCTCCGCCCCAGCATTTT
CAWSEGSPPQHF
>TRBD1|TRBV5-1|TRBJ2-2|NA
TGCGCCAGCAGCACCGGGACAGGGGGTTTGCCCCCCTTGGGGGAGCTGTTTTTT
CASSTGTGGLPPLGELFF
>TRBD1|TRBV4-1|TRBJ2-7|NA
TGCGCCAGCAGCCTACGGTCGGGACAGTCCTACGAGCAGTACTTC
CASSLRSGQSYEQYF
>NA|TRBV3-1|TRBJ1-1|NA
TGTGCCAGCAGCCAAGACCCGGGGGTCACTGAAGCTTTCTTT
CASSQDPGVTEAFF
>TRBD2|TRBV7-2|TRBJ2-1|NA
TGTGCCAGCAGCTTAACAGCGGGGGGGCCCTACAATGAGCAGTTCTTC
CASSLTAGGPYNEQFF
>NA|TRBV4-1|TRBJ2-2|few
TGCGCCAGCCGGAGGTTCGCGGGCACCGGGGAGCTGTTTTTT
CASRRFAGTGELFF
>NA|TRBV7-2|TRBJ2-5|NA
TGTGCCAGCAGCTTAGCTGCGGGCTACGAGGCCCAGTACTTC
CASSLAAGYEAQYF
>NA|TRBV6-6|TRBJ2-2|few
TGTGCCAGCAGTTCCTGGGGCGACGGGAATCACGGGGAGCTGTTTTTT
CASSSWGDGNHGELFF
>NA|TRBV29-1|TRBJ2-3|few
TGCAGCTCGCGGGGGACAAGCCAGCTCCGGGATACGCAGTATTTT
CSSRGTSQLRDTQYF
>TRBD1|TRBV6-6|TRBJ1-4|few
TGTGCCAGCAGTTACCAGGGACAGGGTAATGAAAAACTGTTTTTT
CASSYQGQGNEKLFF
>NA|TRBV20-1|TRBJ1-2|few
TGCAGTGCTTCACAGAATTTGAGGGATGGCTACACCTTC
CSASQNLRDGYTF
>TRBD2|TRBV11-2|TRBJ2-4|few
TGTGCCAGCAGCAGTGGACTAGCGGGGACGCTAGCCAAAAACATTCAGTACTTC
CASSSGLAGTLAKNIQYF
>NA|TRBV29-1|TRBJ2-1|NA
TGCAGCGTTGTAGGAGGGGCCGTCTACAATGAGCAGTTCTTC
CSVVGGAVYNEQFF
>NA|TRBV7-8|TRBJ1-1|few
TGTGCCAGCAGCTTATACCAGGGTGGGACTGAAGCTTTCTTT
CASSLYQGGTEAFF
>NA|TRBV6-2/TRBV6-3|TRBJ2-1|NA
TGTGCCAGCACCCAGGGTAATGAGCAGTTCTTC
CASTQGNEQFF
>NA|TRBV29-1|TRBJ1-5|many
TGCAGCGTTGCAACAGGGAATCAGCCCCAGCATTTT
CSVATGNQPQHF
>NA|TRBV28|TRBJ1-2|few
TGTGCCAGCAGTTTGACGGGGGCGTCATCTGGCTACACCTTC
CASSLTGASSGYTF
>NA|TRBV5-1|TRBJ2-4|few
TGCGCCAGCAGCCTCACCCAGTTGGACATTCAGTACTTC
CASSLTQLDIQYF
>NA|TRBV5-1|TRBJ2-2|few
TGCGCCAGCAGCTTGTCCCCCCCGGGTACCGGGGAGCTGTTTTTT
CASSLSPPGTGELFF
>NA|TRBV15|TRBJ1-1|few
TGTGCCACTCCCGAGGGCCTCATGAACACTGAAGCTTTCTTT
CATPEGLMNTEAFF
>TRBD1|TRBV12-3/TRBV12-4|TRBJ2-5|few
TGTGCCAGCAGTCGGACAGGGGGTAAAGTTCAGTACTTC
CASSRTGGKVQYF
>NA|TRBV20-1|TRBJ2-7|few
TGCAGTGCACCCTCAAGTTTAACCTACGAGCAGTACTTC
CSAPSSLTYEQYF
>TRBD1|TRBV5-1|TRBJ1-5|few
TGCGCCAGCAGCTGGACAGGGCATAGCAATCAGCCCCAGCATTTT
CASSWTGHSNQPQHF
>TRBD2|TRBV5-1|TRBJ2-1|many
TGCGCCAGCAGCCCCGGGACTAGCGGCAATGAGCAGTTCTTC
CASSPGTSGNEQFF
>TRBD2|TRBV20-1|TRBJ2-4|NA
TGCAGTGCTAGTAAGCGGGGGGGCCCAAACATTCAGTACTTC
CSASKRGGPNIQYF
>NA|TRBV5-1|TRBJ1-1|few
TGCGCCAGCAGCTTGGGATTCGTGAACACTGAAGCTTTCTTT
CASSLGFVNTEAFF
>TRBD2|TRBV7-2|TRBJ2-4|many
TGTGCCAGCAGCTTAGAAGCGGGGGGATTGGGGTACATTCAGTACTTC
CASSLEAGGLGYIQYF
>NA|TRBV11-1|TRBJ1-1|few
TGTGCCAGCAGCCCCCCGGGGATACCGAACACTGAAGCTTTCTTT
CASSPPGIPNTEAFF
>NA|TRBV7-2|TRBJ2-7|NA
TGTGCCAGCAGGGACGGTTCAGAGCAGTACTTC
CASRDGSEQYF
>NA|TRBV5-6|TRBJ1-2|NA
TGTGCCAGCAGTCCCGTCGCCGGGGCGACGAAGTCGGCCTTCTATGGCTACACCTTC
CASSPVAGATKSAFYGYTF
>TRBD1|TRBV20-1|TRBJ1-3|NA
TGCAGTGCTAGTGGGACAGAGATCTCTGGAAACACCATATATTTT
CSASGTEISGNTIYF
>NA|TRBV20-1|TRBJ2-1|few
TGCAGTGCTAGCCCGGGACGAACCAATGAGCAGTTCTTC
CSASPGRTNEQFF
>NA|TRBV4-3|TRBJ2-3|few
TGCGCCAGCAGCCCAACCCCGGGGATAGATACGCAGTATTTT
CASSPTPGIDTQYF
>NA|TRBV7-9|TRBJ1-2|few
TGTGCCAGCACCTTCGGAGCAGGAGTCTATGGCTACACCTTC
CASTFGAGVYGYTF
>NA|TRBV5-1|TRBJ2-6|few
TGCGCCAGCAGGACGAACTCTGGGGCCAACGTCCTGACTTTC
CASRTNSGANVLTF
>TRBD1|TRBV20-1|TRBJ2-7|few
TGCAGTGCAACCGACAGGGGGGGGATATACGAGCAGTACTTC
CSATDRGGIYEQYF
>TRBD1|TRBV18|TRBJ2-7|NA
TGTGCCAGCTCACCGGGACAGGCCGCCTACGAGCAGTACTTC
CASSPGQAAYEQYF
>TRBD2|TRBV20-1|TRBJ2-3|NA
TGCAGTGCCGAGGTAGCGGGCCCAGATACGCAGTATTTT
CSAEVAGPDTQYF
>NA|TRBV12-3/TRBV12-4|TRBJ1-2|NA
TGTGCCAGCAGTTTCGAGGGTTCCCTGGGTGGCAACACCTTC
CASSFEGSLGGNTF
>TRBD1|TRBV6-6|TRBJ1-2|few
TGTGCCAGCAGCCCCGGACAGGAGTATGGCTACACCTTC
CASSPGQEYGYTF
>NA|TRBV6-2/TRBV6-3|TRBJ2-1|NA
TGTGCCAGCAGCCCCCCAACGTTCTTC
CASSPPTFF
>NA|TRBV7-2|TRBJ2-7|NA
TGTGCCAGCAGCTTACTACAGAACGAGCAGTACTTC
CASSLLQNEQYF
>NA|TRBV9|TRBJ2-7|few
TGTGCCAGCAGCGTAGCGGCGGCCTCCCCCTACGAGCAGTACTTC
CASSVAAASPYEQYF
>NA|TRBV7-8|TRBJ1-1|few
TGTGCCAGCTCCCAACTCAGCACTGAAGCTTTCTTT
CASSQLSTEAFF
>TRBD1|TRBV7-9|TRBJ2-4|NA
TGTGCCAGCAGCCACCGGGACAGGGGACGAGTATTCTACTTC
CASSHRDRGRVFYF
>NA|TRBV7-2|TRBJ1-6|NA
TGTGCCAGCAGCGTTGGGTACAGGGCCAATTCACCCCTCCACTTT
CASSVGYRANSPLHF
>NA|TRBV7-9|TRBJ2-5|NA
TGTGCCAGCACCCGCCTGTTTTCGCGAGCGGCCCGGGAGACCCAGTACTTC
CASTRLFSRAARETQYF
>NA|TRBV4-3|TRBJ2-3|few
TGCGCCAGCAGCCCGCTACTAGCCGGTACGCAGTATTTT
CASSPLLAGTQYF
>TRBD1|TRBV6-2/TRBV6-3|TRBJ1-5|NA
TGTGCCAGCAGTGAGCTGACAGGGGGCAATCAGCCTCAGCATTTT
CASSELTGGNQPQHF
>NA|TRBV20-1|TRBJ1-5|few
TGCAGTGCTAAGGGGAACAATCAGCCCCAGCATTTT
CSAKGNNQPQHF
>NA|TRBV7-9|TRBJ2-2|once
TGTGCCAGCAGCTTAGTAGCTAACACCGGGGAGCTGTTTTTT
CASSLVANTGELFF
>TRBD2|TRBV7-2|TRBJ2-5|few
TGTGCCAGCAGCTTAGGGGACCTAGCGGGGGCAAGGGAGACCCAGTACTTC
CASSLGDLAGARETQYF
>NA|TRBV7-2|TRBJ2-1|few
TGTGCCAGCAGCCCTAACTACAATGAGCAGTTCTTC
CASSPNYNEQFF